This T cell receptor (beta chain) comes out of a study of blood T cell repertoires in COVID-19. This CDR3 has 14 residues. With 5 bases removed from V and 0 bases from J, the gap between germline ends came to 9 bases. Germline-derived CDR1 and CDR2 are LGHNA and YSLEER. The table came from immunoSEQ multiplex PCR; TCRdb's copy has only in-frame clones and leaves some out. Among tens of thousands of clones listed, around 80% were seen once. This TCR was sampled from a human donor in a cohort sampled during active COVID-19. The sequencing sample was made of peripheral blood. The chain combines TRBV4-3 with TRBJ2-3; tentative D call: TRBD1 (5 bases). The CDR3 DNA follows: TGCGCCAGCAGCACAGACAGAAGCACAGATACGCAGTATTTT. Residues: CASSTDRSTDTQYF.